These 3 T cell receptor beta chains were sequenced from one sample in a study of blood T cell repertoires in COVID-19. This table comes from immunoSEQ multiplex PCR, and its TCRdb copy is limited to in-frame clones, with some not included. Of 110,000 to 150,000 clones listed, around 87% are singletons. The sample was peripheral blood. These receptors were taken from a human donor in a cohort sampled during active COVID-19.

The sample holds many counts of this clone. V usage is TRBV18 and J usage is TRBJ1-1; TRBD1 is a possible D gene (5 bases). V was pared by 6 bases and J by 0 bases, with 20 bases between. From germline, CDR1 is KGHSH and CDR2 LQKENI. The CDR3 runs to 17 residues. CDR3 region: CASSPAAGGGMNTEAFF. The CDR3 DNA sequence: TGTGCCAGCTCCCCTGCTGCGGGGGGGGGAATGAACACTGAAGCTTTCTTT.

The V gene is TRBV27, the J gene TRBJ2-3, with 7 bases that match TRBD2. CDR3 length equals 19 residues. CDR1 MNHEY and CDR2 SMNVEV come from the germline V gene (reference sequence). J gave up 2 bases and V 4 bases, and 18 bases lay outside the gene matches. The CDR3 sequence: CASSSRGLTTELYTDTQYF. CDR3 DNA sequence: TGTGCCAGCAGTTCAAGGGGACTAACCACCGAGCTATACACAGATACGCAGTATTTT.

V usage is TRBV4-1 and J usage is TRBJ2-7; tentative D call: TRBD2 (7 bases). V was shortened by 5 bases and J by 6 bases, with 20 bases between the two germline ends. CDR1 is MGHRA, CDR2 YSYEKL, per germline. This CDR3 spans 15 amino acids. The CDR3 protein is CASSSAWGGGPEQYF. The CDR3 nucleotides are TGCGCCAGCAGCTCCGCTTGGGGGGGCGGGCCCGAGCAGTACTTC.